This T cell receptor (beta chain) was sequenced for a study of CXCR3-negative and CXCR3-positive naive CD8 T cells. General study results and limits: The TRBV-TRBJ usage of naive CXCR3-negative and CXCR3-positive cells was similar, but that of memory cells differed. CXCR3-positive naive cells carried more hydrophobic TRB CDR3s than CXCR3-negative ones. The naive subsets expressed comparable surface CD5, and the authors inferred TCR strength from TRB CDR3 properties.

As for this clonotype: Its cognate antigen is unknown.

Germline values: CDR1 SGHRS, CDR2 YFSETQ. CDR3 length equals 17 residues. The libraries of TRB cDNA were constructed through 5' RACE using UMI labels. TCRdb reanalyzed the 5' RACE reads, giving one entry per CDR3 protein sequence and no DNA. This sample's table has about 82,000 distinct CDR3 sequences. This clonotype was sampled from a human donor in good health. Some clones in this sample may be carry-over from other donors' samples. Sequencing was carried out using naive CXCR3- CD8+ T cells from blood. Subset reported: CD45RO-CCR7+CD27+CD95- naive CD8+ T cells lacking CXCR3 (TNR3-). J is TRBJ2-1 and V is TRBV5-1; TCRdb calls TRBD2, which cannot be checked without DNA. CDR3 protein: CASSLEGSGSSYNEQFF.